This is a list of T cell receptor beta chains from one sample in a study of cytomegalovirus exposure and HLA in healthy donors. The method was immunoSEQ multiplex PCR; TCRdb's version includes in-frame clones alone and lacks a portion of them. The table lists about 220,000 clones, 82% of them singletons, with 6% in the top ten. Sequenced material: PBMCs. The receptors here all came from a middle-aged man in good health and CMV-seropositive. CDR3s include the opening cysteine and the closing phenylalanine or tryptophan. D genes are given only for firm matches. Rows give clone size only sometimes, using once, few, many, or a class for an expanded clone.

d_call clone_size j_call v_call cdr3_nt cdr3_aa
NA NA TRBJ2-1 TRBV7-9 TGTGCCAGCAGCCCGGACAGCTCCTACAATGAGCAGTTCTTC CASSPDSSYNEQFF
TRBD2 NA TRBJ2-1 TRBV6-1 TGTGCCAGCAGTGACGTGGGACTAGCGGAGAGGGGTGAGCAGTTCTTC CASSDVGLAERGEQFF
TRBD2 NA TRBJ2-5 TRBV11-2 TGTGCCAGCAGTCGGGGACTAGCACAAGAGACCCAGTACTTC CASSRGLAQETQYF
NA NA TRBJ2-2 TRBV19 TGTGCCAGTAGTATAGCCCAAACCGGGGAGCTGTTTTTT CASSIAQTGELFF
NA NA TRBJ2-6 TRBV7-9 TGTGCCAGCAGCTTGACTGGAATTACATCTGGGGCCAACGTCCTGACTTTC CASSLTGITSGANVLTF
TRBD1 NA TRBJ2-7 TRBV18 TGTGCCAGCTCACAAAGGACAGGGGACGAGCAGTACTTC CASSQRTGDEQYF
NA NA TRBJ1-6 TRBV5-4 TGTGCCAGCAGCTTGTCCCAGGGGCCCTCCTATAATTCACCCCTCCACTTT CASSLSQGPSYNSPLHF
TRBD1 NA TRBJ2-6 TRBV19 TGTGCCAGTAGTCCGGGGACAGGGACTGGGGCCAACGTCCTGACTTTC CASSPGTGTGANVLTF
TRBD2 few TRBJ2-7 TRBV5-4 TGTGCCAGCAGCTTGTCCCCTTACCCGCTGACTAGCGGAGAAGACTACGAGCAGTACTTC CASSLSPYPLTSGEDYEQYF
NA NA TRBJ1-6 TRBV5-4 TGTGCCACCCTCGAGGGGGAAAATTCACCCCTCCACTTT CATLEGENSPLHF
NA NA TRBJ2-1 TRBV7-2 TGTGCCAGCAGCCTAGGATTGCGGGGCTCCTACAATGAGCAGTTCTTC CASSLGLRGSYNEQFF
NA NA TRBJ2-2 TRBV5-4 TGTGCCAGCAGCCCGGGGAGCCCGAACACCGGGGAGCTGTTTTTT CASSPGSPNTGELFF
TRBD2 NA TRBJ2-5 TRBV5-4 TGTGCCAGCAGCTTGCCGGGACTAGAAGAGACCCAGTACTTC CASSLPGLEETQYF
TRBD2 NA TRBJ2-1 TRBV11-3 TGTGCCAGCAGCCTTCGGACTAGCGGGATCGGGAATGAGCAGTTCTTC CASSLRTSGIGNEQFF
NA once TRBJ2-4 TRBV2 TGTGCCAGCAGCGTGGGGGGACAGCGAGCCAAAAACATTCAGTACTTC CASSVGGQRAKNIQYF
TRBD1 NA TRBJ1-1 TRBV10-1 TGCGCCAGCAGTGAGTGGGGGGACAGAGGGAGAGCTTTCTTT CASSEWGDRGRAFF
TRBD1 NA TRBJ1-5 TRBV5-5 TGTGCCAGCAGCTGGACAGGGGGGAATCAGCCCCAGCATTTT CASSWTGGNQPQHF
TRBD2 NA TRBJ2-7 TRBV6-5 TGTGCCAGCAGTTACTCAGGACTAGCGGGAGACGAGCAGTACTTC CASSYSGLAGDEQYF
NA NA TRBJ2-5 TRBV29-1 TGCAGCGTTGGGGGGACAATCCAAGAGACCCAGTACTTC CSVGGTIQETQYF
TRBD2 NA TRBJ2-5 TRBV7-8 TGTGCCAGCGCCGCCGGACTAGCGGGAAGAGAGACCCAGTACTTC CASAAGLAGRETQYF
TRBD2 NA TRBJ2-3 TRBV4-1 TGCGCCAGCAGCCAAGATAGGCTTACACTAGCGGGAGGCCCCAGTCAAGATACGCAGTATTTT CASSQDRLTLAGGPSQDTQYF
TRBD1 NA TRBJ1-5 TRBV11-2 TGTGCTAGCAGGGGACAGATCAATCAGCCCCAGCATTTT CASRGQINQPQHF
TRBD2 NA TRBJ2-1 TRBV9 TGTGCCAGCAGCGTAGTAGGCGGGAGGGGATCAAATGAGCAGTTCTTC CASSVVGGRGSNEQFF
NA NA TRBJ1-2 TRBV14 TGTGCCAGCAGCCAATACGGTACGGTCGAGAGGTTCGGTGGCTACACCTTC CASSQYGTVERFGGYTF
NA NA TRBJ2-5 TRBV5-1 TGCGCCAGTAATGCGAGGGGGGGCCAAGAGACCCAGTACTTC CASNARGGQETQYF
TRBD1 NA TRBJ2-3 TRBV9 TGTGCCAGCAGCCCCCCCCCGGGACAGGGTACAGATACGCAGTATTTT CASSPPPGQGTDTQYF
TRBD2 once TRBJ2-7 TRBV7-9 TGTGCCAGCAGTGCAGCGGGAGCCTACGAGCAGTACTTC CASSAAGAYEQYF
TRBD1 NA TRBJ2-2 TRBV19 TGTGCCAGTCGCCGGGACAGGGGACTCACCGGGGAGCTGTTTTTT CASRRDRGLTGELFF
NA NA TRBJ2-2 TRBV7-6 TGTGCCAGCAGCTTAGTGTTAGGACACTCCACCGGGGAGCTGTTTTTT CASSLVLGHSTGELFF
NA NA TRBJ1-1 TRBV5-4 TGTGCCAGCAGCTTGCGGGGTGCGGCTTTCTTT CASSLRGAAFF
NA NA TRBJ2-7 TRBV5-4 TGTGCCAGCAGCCCAATTCAGGGGACCTACGAGCAGTACTTC CASSPIQGTYEQYF
TRBD1 NA TRBJ1-4 TRBV5-1 TGCGCCAGCAGCCCGAGGGACAGTCCTCGTGAAAAACTGTTTTTT CASSPRDSPREKLFF
NA NA TRBJ2-5 TRBV2 TGTGCCAGCAATCACTCCCCCGTCGAGACCCAGTACTTC CASNHSPVETQYF
NA once TRBJ2-1 TRBV4-1 TGCGCCAGCAGCCAAGATATCTACTACAATGAGCAGTTCTTC CASSQDIYYNEQFF
NA NA TRBJ1-2 TRBV6-1 TGTGCCAGCAGTATACCGGTTAACTATGGCTACACCTTC CASSIPVNYGYTF
NA NA TRBJ1-2 TRBV6-1 TGTGCCACCAGAGACGGGTTATATGGCTACACCTTC CATRDGLYGYTF
TRBD1 NA TRBJ1-5 TRBV18 TGTGCCAGCTCACCAGGGGAGGACAGGCGTCAGCCCCAGCATTTT CASSPGEDRRQPQHF
NA NA TRBJ1-6 TRBV27 TGTGCCAGCGGAGCACGTGATAGACTTTCACCCCTCCACTTT CASGARDRLSPLHF
TRBD2 few TRBJ2-1 TRBV4-1 TGCGCCAGCAGCCCTTCCGGGGGGGTAGATGAGCAGTTCTTC CASSPSGGVDEQFF
NA NA TRBJ1-1 TRBV18 TGTGCCAGCTCACCACGGCAGGAGAACACTGAAGCTTTCTTT CASSPRQENTEAFF
NA NA TRBJ2-7 TRBV27 TGTGCCAGCAGTCAACCCTCCGGACAGCGGTCCTACGAGCAGTACTTC CASSQPSGQRSYEQYF
NA NA TRBJ2-1 TRBV19 TGTGCCAGTAGTATAGCCCAGAACAATGAGCAGTTCTTC CASSIAQNNEQFF
NA NA TRBJ2-1 TRBV5-1 TGCGCCAGCAGCTTGGAAGGCGGGAACTACAATGAGCAGTTCTTC CASSLEGGNYNEQFF
TRBD1 NA TRBJ2-1 TRBV15 TGTGCCACCAGCAAACGGACAGGGGGCTATTTCAATGAGCAGTTCTTC CATSKRTGGYFNEQFF
TRBD2 NA TRBJ2-1 TRBV15 TGTGCCACCAGCAGAGTGACGGGAGGTCTTTCTGAGCAGTTCTTC CATSRVTGGLSEQFF
NA NA TRBJ1-1 TRBV7-2 TGTGCCAGCAGCCTCACCGGGGTCAACACTGAAGCTTTCTTT CASSLTGVNTEAFF
NA NA TRBJ2-1 TRBV18 TGTGCCAGCTCACCATGGAGGGCGGCGAGCAATGAGCAGTTCTTC CASSPWRAASNEQFF
TRBD2 NA TRBJ2-3 TRBV9 TGTGCCAGCAGCGTAAGGCCGGCGGGGGCAGATACGCAGTATTTT CASSVRPAGADTQYF